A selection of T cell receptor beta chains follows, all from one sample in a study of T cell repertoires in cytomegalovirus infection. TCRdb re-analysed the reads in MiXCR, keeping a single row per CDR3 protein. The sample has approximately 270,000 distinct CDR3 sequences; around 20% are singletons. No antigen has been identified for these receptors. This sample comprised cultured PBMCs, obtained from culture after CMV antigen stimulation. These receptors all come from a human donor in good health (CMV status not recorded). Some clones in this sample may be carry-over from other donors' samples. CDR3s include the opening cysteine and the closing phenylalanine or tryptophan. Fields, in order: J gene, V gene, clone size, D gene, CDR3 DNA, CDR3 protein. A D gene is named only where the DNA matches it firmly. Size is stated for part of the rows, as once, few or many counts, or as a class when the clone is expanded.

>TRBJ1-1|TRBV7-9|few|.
TGTGCCAGCAGCTCACAGGTGATTGAAGCTTTCTTT
CASSSQVIEAFF
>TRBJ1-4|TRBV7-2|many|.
TGTGCCAGCAGCTTAAATTCAGGGACTAATGAAAAACTGTTTTTT
CASSLNSGTNEKLFF
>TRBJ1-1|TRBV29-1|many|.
TGCAGCGTTGAAGATCTCAGCAGATACACTGAAGCTTTCTTT
CSVEDLSRYTEAFF
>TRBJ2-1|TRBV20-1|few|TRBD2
TGCAGTGCTAGAGCAGGACTAGCGGGAGGGGGGTTTATAGATGAGCAGTTCTTC
CSARAGLAGGGFIDEQFF
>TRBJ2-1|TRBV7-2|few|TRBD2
TGTGCCAGCAGCTTAGAAGGGACTAGCGGGAGTCGTGAGCAGTTCTTC
CASSLEGTSGSREQFF
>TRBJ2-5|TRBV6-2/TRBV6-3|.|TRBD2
TGTGCCAGCAGTACCGGGACTAGCGGGACGACCCAGTACTTC
CASSTGTSGTTQYF
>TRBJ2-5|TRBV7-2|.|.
TGTGCCAGCACCGGGGGGCAGACAGGACTCACCAATCGGGAGACCCAGTACTTC
CASTGGQTGLTNRETQYF
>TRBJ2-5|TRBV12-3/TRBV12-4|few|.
TGTGCCAGCAGTTACAGGATAGCGGAGACCCAGTACTTC
CASSYRIAETQYF
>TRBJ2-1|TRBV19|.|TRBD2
TGTGCCAGTAGTATGTATTCGGGACTACTAAACAATGAGCAGTTCTTC
CASSMYSGLLNNEQFF
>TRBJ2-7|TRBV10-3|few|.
TGTGCCATCAGTGAGTCGTTTGGGGACCCCTACGAGCAGTACTTC
CAISESFGDPYEQYF
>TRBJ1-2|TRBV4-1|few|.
TGCGCCAGCAGCCAAGATCTGGGGGCTCACTATGGCTACACCTTC
CASSQDLGAHYGYTF
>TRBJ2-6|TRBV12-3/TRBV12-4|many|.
TGTGCCAGCAGTCCTAGGGCCCTCAGCGTCCTGACTTTC
CASSPRALSVLTF
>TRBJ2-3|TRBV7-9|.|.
TGTGCCAGCAGCTTATCCCTGTCCGGGGTGGCCGAGGCAGATACGCAGTATTTT
CASSLSLSGVAEADTQYF
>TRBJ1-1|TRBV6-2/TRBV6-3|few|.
TGTGCCAGCAGTTACGACAGGCCGAACACTGAAGCTTTCTTT
CASSYDRPNTEAFF
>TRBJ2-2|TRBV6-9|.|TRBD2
TGTGCCAGCAGTTCCCCGAATTTACTAGCGGGGGCGAACACCGGGGAGCTGTTTTTT
CASSSPNLLAGANTGELFF
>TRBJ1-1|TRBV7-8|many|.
TGTGCCAGCAGCCAAAAACCGAACACTGAAGCTTTCTTT
CASSQKPNTEAFF
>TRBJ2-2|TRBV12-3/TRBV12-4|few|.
TGTGCCAGTTCGAAGGTTTCGGGCGACACCGGGGAGCTGTTTTTT
CASSKVSGDTGELFF
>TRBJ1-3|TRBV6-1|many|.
TGTGCCAGCAGTATCCGACAGGCAGACTCTGGAAACACCATATATTTT
CASSIRQADSGNTIYF
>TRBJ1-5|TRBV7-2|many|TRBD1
TGTGCCAGCAGCTTACAGACAGGGGGCGAACAGCCCCAGCATTTT
CASSLQTGGEQPQHF
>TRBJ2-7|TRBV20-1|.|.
TGCAGTGCCGAAACCAATTTTGGAGGGGACGAGCAGTACTTC
CSAETNFGGDEQYF
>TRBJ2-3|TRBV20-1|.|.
TGCAGTGCTAACCCTGCCGCAGATACGCAGTATTTT
CSANPAADTQYF
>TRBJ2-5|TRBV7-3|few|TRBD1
TGTGCCAGCAGCCTCAGGGGGATCGGGGAGACCCAGTACTTC
CASSLRGIGETQYF
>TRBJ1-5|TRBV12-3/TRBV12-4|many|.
TGTGCCAGCAGTTTGGGGGGGCAAGGTCAGCCCCAGCATTTT
CASSLGGQGQPQHF
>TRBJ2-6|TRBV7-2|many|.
TGTGCCAGCAGCTGGGGGTACTCTGGGGCCAACGTCCTGACTTTC
CASSWGYSGANVLTF
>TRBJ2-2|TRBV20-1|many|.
TGCAGTGCTAGAGCCCAGTCCCTACTCAGGGGGGAGCTGTTTTTT
CSARAQSLLRGELFF
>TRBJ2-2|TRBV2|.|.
TGTGCCAGCCGTCAGGTCAGGGGATACACCGGGGAGCTGTTTTTT
CASRQVRGYTGELFF